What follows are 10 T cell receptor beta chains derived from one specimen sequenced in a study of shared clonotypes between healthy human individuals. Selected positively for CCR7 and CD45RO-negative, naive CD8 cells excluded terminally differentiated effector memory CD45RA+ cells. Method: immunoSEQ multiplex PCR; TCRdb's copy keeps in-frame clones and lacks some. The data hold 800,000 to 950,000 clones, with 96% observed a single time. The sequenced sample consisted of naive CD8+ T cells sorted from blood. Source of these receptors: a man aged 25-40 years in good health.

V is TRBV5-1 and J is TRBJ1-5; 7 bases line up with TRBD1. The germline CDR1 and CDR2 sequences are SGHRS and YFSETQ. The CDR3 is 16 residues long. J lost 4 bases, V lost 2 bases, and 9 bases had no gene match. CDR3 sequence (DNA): TGCGCCAGCAGCTTTCCCAAGACAGGGCCAAATCAGCCCCAGCATTTT. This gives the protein CASSFPKTGPNQPQHF.

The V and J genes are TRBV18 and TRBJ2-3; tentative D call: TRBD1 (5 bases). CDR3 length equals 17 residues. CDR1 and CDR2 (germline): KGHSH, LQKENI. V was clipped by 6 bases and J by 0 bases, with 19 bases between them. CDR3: CASSLFPPGISTDTQYF. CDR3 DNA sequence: TGTGCCAGCTCCCTCTTCCCCCCAGGGATTAGCACAGATACGCAGTATTTT. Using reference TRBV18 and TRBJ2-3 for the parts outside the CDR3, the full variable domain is NAGVMQNPRHLVRRRGQEARLRCSPMKGHSHVYWYRQLPEEGLKFMVYLQKENIIDESGMPKERFSAEFPKEGPSILRIQQVVRGDSAAYFCASSLFPPGISTDTQYFGPGTRLTVL.

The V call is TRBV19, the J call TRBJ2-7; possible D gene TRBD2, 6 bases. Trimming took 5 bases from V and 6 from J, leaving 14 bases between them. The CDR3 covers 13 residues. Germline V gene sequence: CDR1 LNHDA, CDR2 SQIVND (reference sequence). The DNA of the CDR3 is TGTGCCAGTAGTTTGCTAGCGCGAGGCGAGCAGTACTTC. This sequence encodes CASSLLARGEQYF.

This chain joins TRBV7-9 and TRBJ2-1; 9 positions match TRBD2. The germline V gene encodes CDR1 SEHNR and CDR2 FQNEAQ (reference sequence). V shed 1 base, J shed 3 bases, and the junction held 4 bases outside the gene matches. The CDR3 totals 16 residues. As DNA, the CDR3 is TGTGCCAGCAGCTTAGAGGGACTAGCTGGCTACAATGAGCAGTTCTTC. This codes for CASSLEGLAGYNEQFF. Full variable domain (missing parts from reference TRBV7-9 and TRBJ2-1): DTGVSQNPRHKITKRGQNVTFRCDPISEHNRLYWYRQTLGQGPEFLTYFQNEAQLEKSRLLSDRFSAERPKGSFSTLEIQRTEQGDSAMYLCASSLEGLAGYNEQFFGPGTRLTVL.

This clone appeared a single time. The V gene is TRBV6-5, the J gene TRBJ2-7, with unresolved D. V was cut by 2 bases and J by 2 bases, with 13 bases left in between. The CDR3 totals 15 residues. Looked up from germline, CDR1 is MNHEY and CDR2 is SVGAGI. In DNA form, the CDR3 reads TGTGCCAGCAGTTACGCCTTAGGGTCTGCCTACGAGCAGTACTTC. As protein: CASSYALGSAYEQYF.

CDR3 in DNA: TGTGCCATCAGTGAGTTTGAGATCCCTAACTATGGCTACACCTTC. Its protein is CAISEFEIPNYGYTF. The chain links TRBV10-3 to TRBJ1-2, with D uncertain. The CDR3 has 15 residues. Germline V CDR1 and CDR2: ENHRY, SYGVKD. Trimming removed 1 base from V and 0 bases from J, with 9 bases in between.

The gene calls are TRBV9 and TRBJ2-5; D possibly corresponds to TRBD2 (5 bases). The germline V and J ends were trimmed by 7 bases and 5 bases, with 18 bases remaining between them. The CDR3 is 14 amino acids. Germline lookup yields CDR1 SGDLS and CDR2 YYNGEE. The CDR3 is CASGSRASWETQYF. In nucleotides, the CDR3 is TGTGCCAGCGGGTCTCGGGCTAGCTGGGAGACCCAGTACTTC.

CDR3 nucleotide sequence: TGTGCCAGCAGCTTCCTCGGCAGGGACACTGAAGCTTTCTTT. Amino acid sequence: CASSFLGRDTEAFF. V and J are TRBV5-5 and TRBJ1-1; the D gene is possibly TRBD1 (5 bases). This CDR3 contains 14 residues. Germline CDR1 is SGHKS and CDR2 is YYEKEE (reference sequence). Trimming pared 2 bases from V and 3 bases from J, leaving 11 bases between.

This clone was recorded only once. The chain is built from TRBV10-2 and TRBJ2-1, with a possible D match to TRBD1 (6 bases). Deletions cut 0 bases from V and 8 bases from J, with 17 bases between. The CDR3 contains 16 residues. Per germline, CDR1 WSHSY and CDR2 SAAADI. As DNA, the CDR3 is TGCGCCAGCAGTGAGTCCCTCCAGGGGTACGTAGATGAGCAGTTCTTC. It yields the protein CASSESLQGYVDEQFF.

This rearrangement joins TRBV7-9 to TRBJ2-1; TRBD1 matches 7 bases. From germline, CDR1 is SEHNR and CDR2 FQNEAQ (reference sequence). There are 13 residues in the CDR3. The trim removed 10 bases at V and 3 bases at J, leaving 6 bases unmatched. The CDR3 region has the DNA TGTGCCATCCTACGGGACAGCTACAATGAGCAGTTCTTC. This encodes CAILRDSYNEQFF.